A selection of T cell receptor beta chains follows, all from one sample in a study of memory CD4+ T cells and cytomegalovirus serostatus. Assay: immunoSEQ multiplex PCR; the TCRdb copy retains only in-frame clones and omits some. The sample has 48,000 or so clones, roughly 78% seen once; the top ten hold approximately 0.78%. Input material: memory CD4+ T cells from blood. The receptors were sampled from an adult in good health and CMV-seronegative. CDR3s include the opening cysteine and the closing phenylalanine or tryptophan. The D gene is left open where the match is weak. Only some rows state a clone size, as once, few, many or a class for expanded clones.

TRBJ1-1	TRBV29-1	.	.	CSAIRGDTEAFF	TGCAGCGCCATTAGGGGAGACACTGAAGCTTTCTTT
TRBJ1-1	TRBV6-5	TRBD1	.	CASRLKTGGGTEAFF	TGTGCCAGCAGACTCAAGACAGGGGGCGGCACTGAAGCTTTCTTT
TRBJ1-3	TRBV19	.	.	CASSKLSSGNTIYF	TGTGCCAGTAGTAAACTAAGCTCTGGAAACACCATATATTTT
TRBJ1-1	TRBV19	.	few	CASNSGGTEAFF	TGTGCCAGTAATTCCGGGGGGACTGAAGCTTTCTTT
TRBJ2-3	TRBV30	TRBD2	.	CAWSIQRGGRDTQYF	TGTGCCTGGAGTATTCAGCGGGGGGGCAGAGATACGCAGTATTTT
TRBJ2-7	TRBV27	TRBD2	.	CASSSKRERAEQYF	TGTGCCAGCAGTTCCAAGCGGGAGCGGGCCGAGCAGTACTTC
TRBJ2-2	TRBV2	.	once	CASSARSSNTGELFF	TGTGCCAGCAGTGCCCGATCATCGAACACCGGGGAGCTGTTTTTT
TRBJ1-1	TRBV29-1	TRBD1	.	CSVEQGAANTEAFF	TGCAGCGTCGAACAGGGGGCGGCGAACACTGAAGCTTTCTTT
TRBJ2-3	TRBV25-1	.	.	CASSDLLSTDTQYF	TGTGCCAGCAGTGACCTCCTCTCGACAGATACGCAGTATTTT
TRBJ1-1	TRBV19	TRBD1	.	CASRRGVGGEGNTEAFF	TGTGCCAGTAGAAGAGGGGTAGGGGGCGAGGGGAACACTGAAGCTTTCTTT
TRBJ1-3	TRBV6-6	TRBD1	.	CASRSGTGDGNTIYF	TGTGCCAGCAGGTCCGGGACAGGGGATGGAAACACCATATATTTT
TRBJ1-2	TRBV21-1	.	.	CASSSTGGKVYGYTF	TGTGCCAGCAGCAGTACAGGGGGTAAGGTCTATGGCTACACCTTC
TRBJ2-7	TRBV9	TRBD1	.	CASSPGGAGGAPWQYF	TGTGCCAGCAGCCCAGGAGGGGCAGGGGGCGCCCCGTGGCAGTACTTC
TRBJ2-7	TRBV5-4	.	.	CASSLGGNSHEQYF	TGTGCCAGCAGCTTGGGCGGGAACTCCCACGAGCAGTACTTC
TRBJ1-2	TRBV19	.	.	CASSIRGRPSNYGYTF	TGTGCCAGTAGTATTCGGGGCAGACCTTCTAACTATGGCTACACCTTC
TRBJ1-4	TRBV29-1	.	.	CSARHRVSNEKLFF	TGCAGCGCCCGTCACCGGGTATCAAATGAAAAACTGTTTTTT
TRBJ2-5	TRBV7-2	.	.	CASSLVLGGETQYF	TGTGCCAGCAGCTTAGTCCTGGGAGGAGAGACCCAGTACTTC
TRBJ1-4	TRBV25-1	TRBD1	.	CASSESTGESTNEKLFF	TGTGCCAGCAGTGAATCGACAGGGGAGTCCACTAATGAAAAACTGTTTTTT
TRBJ1-1	TRBV27	TRBD1	.	CASSLGGQGWMNTEAFF	TGTGCCAGCAGTTTAGGGGGACAGGGGTGGATGAACACTGAAGCTTTCTTT
TRBJ2-5	TRBV4-1	TRBD2	few	CASSRRLAGAPQETQYF	TGCGCCAGCAGCCGGCGACTAGCGGGAGCCCCTCAAGAGACCCAGTACTTC
TRBJ2-2	TRBV4-1	.	.	CASSQGMAGELFF	TGCGCCAGCAGCCAAGGGATGGCCGGGGAGCTGTTTTTT
TRBJ2-1	TRBV7-7	.	.	CASSVGGLGNEQFF	TGTGCCAGCAGCGTGGGGGGGCTTGGTAATGAGCAGTTCTTC
TRBJ2-7	TRBV7-9	.	.	CASSLGFLLYEQYF	TGTGCCAGCAGCTTAGGTTTTCTCCTGTACGAGCAGTACTTC
TRBJ1-2	TRBV18	.	.	CASSLYSDGTYGYTF	TGTGCCAGCTCACTGTATTCGGACGGGACCTATGGCTACACCTTC
TRBJ2-2	TRBV29-1	.	.	CSVVREYGELFF	TGCAGCGTTGTCAGGGAGTACGGGGAGCTGTTTTTT
TRBJ2-5	TRBV7-2	TRBD2	.	CASSTGLVIETQYF	TGTGCCAGCAGCACGGGACTAGTAATCGAGACCCAGTACTTC
TRBJ2-7	TRBV10-3	TRBD2	once	CAMSEPGLAGGRTYEQYF	TGTGCCATGTCTGAACCGGGACTAGCGGGGGGCAGAACTTACGAGCAGTACTTC
TRBJ2-5	TRBV6-1	.	.	CASNGRPGEETQYF	TGTGCCAGCAACGGGCGCCCAGGAGAAGAGACCCAGTACTTC
TRBJ2-4	TRBV7-2	.	.	CASNPGSGDIQYF	TGTGCCAGCAATCCGGGATCCGGAGACATTCAGTACTTC
TRBJ2-2	TRBV4-1	TRBD1	once	CASSQVRQGTGELFF	TGCGCCAGCAGCCAGGTCCGACAGGGGACCGGGGAGCTGTTTTTT
TRBJ2-7	TRBV9	.	.	CASSVGQGEREQYF	TGTGCCAGCAGCGTAGGGCAGGGTGAAAGGGAGCAGTACTTC
TRBJ1-1	TRBV10-3	.	once	CAISDSSSMNTEAFF	TGTGCCATCAGTGACAGTTCGAGTATGAACACTGAAGCTTTCTTT
TRBJ1-2	TRBV5-1	TRBD1	.	CASSLRDSIYGYTF	TGCGCCAGCAGCTTGAGGGACAGTATATATGGCTACACCTTC
TRBJ2-4	TRBV27	.	.	CASSSLLKPRREYF	TGTGCCAGCAGCTCTCTGCTAAAACCACGCAGGGAGTACTTC
TRBJ2-1	TRBV10-2	TRBD2	.	CASSTLLPGGLHNEQFF	TGCGCCAGCAGCACCCTACTTCCGGGGGGGCTTCACAATGAGCAGTTCTTC
TRBJ1-2	TRBV9	.	.	CASSVATGRGDGYTF	TGTGCCAGCAGCGTAGCTACAGGGAGGGGCGATGGCTACACCTTC
TRBJ1-3	TRBV5-6	.	.	CASSLAGGSGNTIYF	TGTGCCAGCAGCTTGGCCGGGGGCTCGGGAAACACCATATATTTT
TRBJ2-7	TRBV15	TRBD1	.	CATSRLGQIYEQYF	TGTGCCACCAGCAGGTTGGGACAGATCTACGAGCAGTACTTC
TRBJ1-4	TRBV7-8	.	.	CASSLELSEGAEKLFF	TGTGCCAGCAGCTTAGAACTGAGTGAAGGCGCGGAGAAACTGTTTTTT
TRBJ2-3	TRBV7-9	.	.	CASSLALATDTDTQYF	TGTGCCAGCAGCTTAGCGTTGGCTACGGACACAGATACGCAGTATTTT
TRBJ1-2	TRBV14	TRBD1	.	CASSRLGTGGAAFTF	TGTGCCAGCAGCCGCTTAGGGACAGGGGGCGCAGCTTTCACCTTC
TRBJ1-1	TRBV2	.	few	CASKVGGPGTEAFF	TGTGCCAGCAAGGTTGGCGGGCCGGGGACTGAAGCTTTCTTT
TRBJ2-7	TRBV28	TRBD1	.	CASRTTGGTYEQYF	TGTGCCAGCAGAACGACAGGGGGTACCTACGAGCAGTACTTC
TRBJ2-7	TRBV2	.	.	CASQGTGGRAYEQYF	TGTGCCAGCCAGGGAACCGGGGGACGAGCCTACGAGCAGTACTTC
TRBJ2-1	TRBV19	.	few	CASSIWGDEQFF	TGTGCCAGTAGTATATGGGGAGATGAGCAGTTCTTC
TRBJ2-7	TRBV10-3	.	.	CAISETPTLITYEQYF	TGTGCCATCAGTGAGACACCTACGCTAATTACCTACGAGCAGTACTTC
TRBJ1-2	TRBV2	.	few	CASSETPGTYGYTF	TGTGCCAGCAGTGAGACACCTGGGACCTATGGCTACACCTTC
TRBJ2-5	TRBV5-1	TRBD1	.	CASSRNGGQGDGETQYF	TGCGCCAGCAGCAGAAACGGGGGACAGGGAGACGGAGAGACCCAGTACTTC
TRBJ1-5	TRBV19	TRBD1	few	CATSWGTGVNQPQHF	TGTGCCACCTCATGGGGGACAGGGGTTAATCAGCCCCAGCATTTT
TRBJ1-2	TRBV9	.	.	CASSPRGGGYGYTF	TGTGCCAGCAGTCCTCGGGGCGGCGGCTATGGCTACACCTTC
TRBJ1-2	TRBV19	.	.	CASSSLSTRNYGYTF	TGTGCCAGTAGTTCGCTATCAACCCGAAACTATGGCTACACCTTC
TRBJ2-7	TRBV14	TRBD2	.	CASSRLYTSLAGVYEQYF	TGTGCCAGCAGCCGACTCTATACTTCACTAGCGGGGGTTTACGAGCAGTACTTC
TRBJ2-1	TRBV11-2	.	.	CASSLGLNNEQFF	TGTGCCAGCAGCTTAGGACTTAACAATGAGCAGTTCTTC
TRBJ1-6	TRBV28	.	.	CATLTATYNSPLHF	TGTGCCACCTTGACGGCGACCTATAATTCACCCCTCCACTTT
TRBJ2-7	TRBV5-1	.	.	CASTIGGGSREQYF	TGCGCCAGCACCATTGGGGGCGGCAGCCGCGAGCAGTACTTC
TRBJ2-2	TRBV5-4	TRBD2	.	CASSPGTSRSTGELFF	TGTGCCAGCAGCCCTGGGACTAGCCGGAGCACCGGGGAGCTGTTTTTT
TRBJ2-5	TRBV19	TRBD1	.	CASSTTGGQETQYF	TGTGCCAGTAGTACTACAGGGGGCCAAGAGACCCAGTACTTC